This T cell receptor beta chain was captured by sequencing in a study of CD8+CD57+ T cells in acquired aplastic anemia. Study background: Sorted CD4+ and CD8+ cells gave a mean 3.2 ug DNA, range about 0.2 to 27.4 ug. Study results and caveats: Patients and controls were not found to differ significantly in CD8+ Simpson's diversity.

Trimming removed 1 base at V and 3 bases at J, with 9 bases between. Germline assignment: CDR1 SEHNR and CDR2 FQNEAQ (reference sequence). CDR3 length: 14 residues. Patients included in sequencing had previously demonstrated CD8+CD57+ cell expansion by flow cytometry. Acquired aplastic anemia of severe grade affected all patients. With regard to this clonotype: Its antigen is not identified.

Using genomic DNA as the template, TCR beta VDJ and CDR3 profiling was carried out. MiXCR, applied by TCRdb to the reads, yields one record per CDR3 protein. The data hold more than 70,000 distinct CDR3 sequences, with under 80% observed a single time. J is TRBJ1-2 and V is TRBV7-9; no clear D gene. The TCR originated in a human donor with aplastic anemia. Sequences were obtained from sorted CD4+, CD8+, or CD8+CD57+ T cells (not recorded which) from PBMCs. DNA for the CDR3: TGTGCCAGCAGCTTAGGGCAGGATCACTATGGCTACACCTTC. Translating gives CASSLGQDHYGYTF.